This TCR beta chain came from a study of cytomegalovirus exposure and HLA in healthy donors. Points from the study as a whole: The finding came from a later analysis; first-cohort TCR clusters tended to co-occur in the 95 to 150 validation repertoires. Among the CMV-associated chains, a few were confirmed in vitro as specific for CMV antigens.

Worth noting for this clone: The antigen is undetermined.

CDR3 length: 13 residues. V lost 2 bases and J 4 bases, leaving 12 bases between the germline ends. Germline loops: CDR1 GTSNPN, CDR2 SVGIG (reference sequence). The data were produced by immunoSEQ multiplex PCR, yet TCRdb's version contains in-frame clones alone and is incomplete. The data contain 150,000 to 200,000 clones, about 86% of them seen just once; the ten biggest clones take up roughly 5.8%. The TCR was taken from a woman aged 25 to 45 in good health and CMV-seronegative. The chain couples TRBV30 to TRBJ2-7, with D perhaps given as TRBD1 or TRBD2 (6 bases each). Sequenced material: PBMCs. The CDR3, as DNA: TGTGCCTGGAGTCTACAGGGAGGATACGAGCAGTACTTC. It codes for CAWSLQGGYEQYF. The full variable domain, rest sourced from reference TRBV30 and TRBJ2-7, is SQTIHQWPATLVQPVGSPLSLECTVEGTSNPNLYWYRQAAGRGLQLLFYSVGIGQISSEVPQNLSASRPQDRQFILSSKKLLLSDSGFYLCAWSLQGGYEQYFGPGTRLTVT.